Below are 31 T cell receptor beta chains sequenced from a single sample in a study of T cells after yellow fever vaccination. TCRdb used MiXCR to reprocess the 5' RACE reads, holding one entry per CDR3 protein. The sample carries some 340,000 distinct CDR3 sequences, 4.1% recorded once. Sample: PBMCs, taken 5 days after the yellow fever booster vaccination. These receptors were taken from a man between 18 and 29 years old who received the YFV17D yellow fever vaccine.

This sequence joins TRBV7-9 and TRBJ2-5; weak D call: TRBD2 (6 bases). Trimming took off 1 base at V and 7 bases at J, with 13 bases between the two ends. Germline-derived CDR1 and CDR2 are SEHNR and FQNEAQ (reference sequence). CDR3 length equals 14 residues. DNA of the CDR3: TGTGCCAGCAGCTTAGAAACTAGCCGGCTGACCCAGTACTTC. It encodes CASSLETSRLTQYF.

The chain employs TRBV12-3 or TRBV12-4 and TRBJ1-2, with TRBD1 identical over 8 bases. V shed 6 bases, J shed 3 bases, and the junction held 6 bases outside the gene matches. The CDR3 consists of 14 residues. The CDR3 sequence is CASSLRGHDYGYTF. The CDR3 bases are TGTGCCAGCAGCCTCAGGGGGCATGACTATGGCTACACCTTC.

The chain is built from TRBV15 and TRBJ1-3; D not certain. Trimming removed 4 bases from V and 0 bases from J, with 10 bases in between. CDR3 size: 15 residues. Germline V lookup: CDR1 LNHNV, CDR2 YYDKDF (reference sequence). The CDR3 protein is CATSKERFSGNTIYF. The CDR3 bases are TGTGCCACCAGCAAAGAGCGGTTCTCTGGAAACACCATATATTTT. Filled out from reference TRBV15 and TRBJ1-3, the complete variable domain reads DAMVIQNPRYQVTQFGKPVTLSCSQTLNHNVMYWYQQKSSQAPKLLFHYYDKDFNNEADTPDNFQSRRPNTSFCFLDIRSPGLGDTAMYLCATSKERFSGNTIYFGEGSWLTVV.

This rearrangement joins TRBV4-1 to TRBJ2-1; perhaps TRBD1 as D (5 bases). The CDR3 spans 15 residues. Germline V gives CDR1 MGHRA, CDR2 YSYEKL. The V end was cut by 0 bases, the J end by 4 bases, with 10 bases between. The CDR3 nucleotides are TGCGCCAGCAGCCAAGATCGACAGCTTTACAATGAGCAGTTCTTC. Translated, it gives CASSQDRQLYNEQFF.

This clonotype was seen only a few times. The J gene is TRBJ2-7, the V gene TRBV6-6; D is unclear. The CDR3 extends over 11 amino acids. V lost 6 bases to trimming and J lost 4 bases, with 7 bases between them. Germline V CDR1 and CDR2: MNHNY, SVGAGI (reference sequence). The CDR3 is CASSFFYEQYF. The CDR3 coding sequence is TGTGCCAGCAGCTTCTTTTACGAGCAGTACTTC.

Ten or more counts support this clonotype. The chain couples TRBV7-2 to TRBJ2-5; TRBD2 matches 14 bases. CDR1 and CDR2 (germline): SGHTA, FQGNSA. J was trimmed by 9 bases and V by 4 bases; bases with no gene match: 7. The CDR3 covers 15 residues. CDR3: CASSWGLAGAAAQYF. CDR3 sequence (DNA): TGTGCCAGCAGCTGGGGACTAGCGGGGGCGGCCGCCCAGTACTTC. Drawing the rest from reference TRBV7-2 and TRBJ2-5, the complete variable domain is GAGVSQSPSNKVTEKGKDVELRCDPISGHTALYWYRQSLGQGLEFLIYFQGNSAPDKSGLPSDRFSAERTGGSVSTLTIQRTQQEDSAVYLCASSWGLAGAAAQYFGPGTRLLVL.

This clonotype was detected ten times or more. The V and J genes are TRBV5-5 and TRBJ2-4, with D uncertain. Germline V gene data show CDR1 as SGHKS and CDR2 as YYEKEE (reference sequence). Trimming took off 0 bases at V and 1 base at J, with 17 bases between the two ends. There are 18 residues in the CDR3. This chain's CDR3 is CASSLVGRAPLAKNIQYF. The CDR3 nucleotides are TGTGCCAGCAGCTTGGTTGGCCGAGCTCCCCTGGCCAAAAACATTCAGTACTTC. Based on the CDR3 plus reference TRBV5-5 and TRBJ2-4, the full variable domain is DAGVTQSPTHLIKTRGQQVTLRCSPISGHKSVSWYQQVLGQGPQFIFQYYEKEERGRGNFPDRFSARQFPNYSSELNVNALLLGDSALYLCASSLVGRAPLAKNIQYFGAGTRLSVL.

The chain is built from TRBV3-1 and TRBJ1-1, with D uncertain. The CDR3 is 12 residues long. Trimming shortened V by 3 bases and J by 4 bases, and 6 bases separated the two germline ends. CDR1 and CDR2 (germline): LGHDT, YNNKEL (reference sequence). The CDR3 DNA follows: TGTGCCAGCAGCCATTCGCCCACTGAAGCTTTCTTT. Amino acid sequence: CASSHSPTEAFF.

This clonotype was observed many times. The V and J genes are TRBV15 and TRBJ2-3; a possible D gene is TRBD2 (5 bases). V shed 0 bases and J shed 2 bases, with 12 bases lying between them. The CDR3 spans 16 residues. Germline CDR1 is LNHNV and CDR2 is YYDKDF (reference sequence). CDR3: CATSRDEGRVTDTQYF. Written as DNA, the CDR3 is TGTGCCACCAGCAGAGATGAAGGGAGAGTCACAGATACGCAGTATTTT.

The J gene is TRBJ2-1, the V gene TRBV25-1; TRBD1 matches at 7 bases. Losses at the gene ends were 9 bases for V and 8 bases for J; bases not matched to a gene: 16. CDR1 and CDR2 from the germline V gene are MGHDK and SYGVNS. The CDR3 has 15 residues. The CDR3 region has the DNA TGTGCCAGGTCGGACAGGCCCTCTAGGTTGGATGAGCAGTTCTTC. Its protein product is CARSDRPSRLDEQFF.

A few counts support this clonotype. The chain joins TRBV7-9 to TRBJ1-1; D is uncertain. CDR3 length: 15 residues. Looked up from germline, CDR1 is SEHNR and CDR2 is FQNEAQ (reference sequence). Trimming took off 1 base at V and 1 base at J, with 10 bases between the two ends. CDR3 coding DNA: TGTGCCAGCAGCTTAGGAGACCCCTGGAACACTGAAGCTTTCTTT. Translated, it gives CASSLGDPWNTEAFF.

V is TRBV2 and J is TRBJ1-6, with unresolved D. V lost 7 bases and J lost 6, with 10 bases in between. This CDR3 has 13 residues. Germline CDR1 and CDR2: SNHLY and FYNNEI. CDR3 protein: CASTDDINSPLHF. Written as DNA, the CDR3 is TGTGCCAGCACGGACGACATTAATTCACCCCTCCACTTT. Full variable domain (outside the CDR3, taken from reference TRBV2 and TRBJ1-6): EPEVTQTPSHQVTQMGQEVILRCVPISNHLYFYWYRQILGQKVEFLVSFYNNEISEKSEIFDDQFSVERPDGSNFTLKIRSTKLEDSAMYFCASTDDINSPLHFGNGTRLTVT.

The CDR3 loop is CGGRRGVGTDTQYF. The CDR3 DNA is TGCGGCGGCCGCAGGGGCGTTGGAACAGATACGCAGTATTTT. The gene calls are TRBV29-1 and TRBJ2-3, with D perhaps matching TRBD1 (6 bases). The CDR3 is 14 amino acids. The V gene's germline CDR1 is SQVTM and CDR2 ANQGSEA.

V usage is TRBV7-9 and J usage is TRBJ2-7; maybe TRBD2 (5 bases). Looked up from germline, CDR1 is SEHNR and CDR2 is FQNEAQ (reference sequence). V was cut by 4 bases and J by 6 bases, with 16 bases left in between. This CDR3 contains 14 residues. CDR3 protein: CASSSLPQRSEQYV. CDR3 nucleotides: TGTGCCAGCAGCTCCCTTCCACAGCGGAGCGAGCAGTACGTC.

This clonotype was found a few times. This chain uses TRBV18 with TRBJ2-1; possible D gene TRBD1, 5 bases. CDR1 KGHSH and CDR2 LQKENI come from the germline V gene. V lost 0 bases and J 9 bases, leaving 18 bases between the germline ends. The CDR3 runs 16 residues. CDR3 nucleotides: TGTGCCAGCTCACCACCGTGGGGCAGGGATGTTGGTGAGCAGTTCTTC. This gives the protein CASSPPWGRDVGEQFF.

This clonotype turned up a few times. V and J are TRBV27 and TRBJ1-4; D ambiguous. Per germline, CDR1 MNHEY and CDR2 SMNVEV (reference sequence). The length of the CDR3 is 14 residues. V gave up 4 bases and J gave up 13 bases, with 19 bases separating them. CDR3 bases: TGTGCCAGCAGTTCGACCTCCGGGCCCCGAAGACTGTTTTTT. This gives the protein CASSSTSGPRRLFF.

The rearrangement links TRBV27 to TRBJ1-5; D remains ambiguous. CDR1 and CDR2 from the germline V gene are MNHEY and SMNVEV (reference sequence). V was clipped by 6 bases and J by 7 bases, with 10 bases between them. This CDR3 spans 12 amino acids. Here the CDR3 reads CASSFPNQPQHF. CDR3 DNA: TGTGCCAGCAGCTTTCCGAACCAGCCCCAGCATTTT.

The chain has TRBV20-1 and TRBJ2-7; 11 nucleotides agree with TRBD1. V lost 8 bases and J lost 1; bases outside the gene matches: 7. Germline assignment: CDR1 DFQATT and CDR2 SNEGSKA (reference sequence). The CDR3 is made up of 14 amino acids. The CDR3 protein is CSSTGTGGSYEQYV. The CDR3 DNA is TGCAGTTCTACCGGGACAGGGGGTTCCTACGAGCAGTACGTC.

The rearrangement links TRBV6-2 or TRBV6-3 to TRBJ2-7; D unclear. The CDR3 runs to 15 residues. CDR1 and CDR2 (germline): MNHEY, SVGEGT. V was clipped by 4 bases and J by 0 bases, with 13 bases between them. CDR3 region: CASSSGVQSSYEQYF. CDR3 DNA sequence: TGTGCCAGCAGTTCGGGTGTCCAGAGCTCCTACGAGCAGTACTTC.

There are many counts of this clonotype. The genes are TRBV9 and TRBJ2-2; tentative D call: TRBD1 (6 bases). This CDR3 has 15 amino acids. The ends were cut back, 2 bases at V and 5 bases at J, with 13 bases in the middle. Germline V gives CDR1 SGDLS, CDR2 YYNGEE. The CDR3 coding sequence is TGTGCCAGCAGCGTCCGGGACCAGGGGACCGGGGAGCTGTTTTTT. It codes for CASSVRDQGTGELFF.

This clonotype has just a few counts. The V and J genes are TRBV20-1 and TRBJ1-6; maybe TRBD1 (6 bases). This CDR3 has 14 amino acids. The V gene lost 4 bases and the J gene lost 9 bases, with 16 bases spanning the gap. Germline V gene sequence: CDR1 DFQATT, CDR2 SNEGSKA (reference sequence). The CDR3 spells CSATPAGASSPLHF. The CDR3 DNA reads as TGCAGTGCTACGCCGGCAGGGGCTAGTTCACCCCTCCACTTT.

This clonotype has at least ten counts. The V gene is TRBV11-2, the J gene TRBJ2-3, with 7 nucleotides matching TRBD1. The CDR3 has 14 amino acids. CDR1 and CDR2 from the germline V gene are SGHAT and FQNNGV. J lost 4 bases, V lost 4 bases, and 5 bases had no gene match. The CDR3 loop reads CASSSLGGPDTQYF. The CDR3 DNA is TGTGCCAGCAGCTCCCTAGGGGGCCCAGATACGCAGTATTTT.

This clonotype was seen only a few times. The rearrangement uses TRBV10-3 and TRBJ2-1, with no clear D. The length of the CDR3 is 16 residues. The V end was cut by 2 bases, the J end by 5 bases, with 16 bases between. The germline V gene encodes CDR1 ENHRY and CDR2 SYGVKD. CDR3 in amino acids: CAISEPPSPEDNEQFF. CDR3 nucleotides: TGTGCCATCAGTGAGCCCCCCTCACCCGAGGACAATGAGCAGTTCTTC.

The V and J genes are TRBV20-1 and TRBJ1-4; D ambiguous. The ends were cut back, 5 bases at V and 5 bases at J, with 9 bases in the middle. The CDR3 runs to 12 residues. Germline CDR1 and CDR2: DFQATT and SNEGSKA (reference sequence). CDR3 nucleotides: TGCAGTGCTCCTACCCGGAATGAAAAACTGTTTTTT. This translates into CSAPTRNEKLFF.

The chain employs TRBV18 and TRBJ1-4; possibly TRBD1 for D (6 bases). V was cut by 5 bases and J by 0 bases, with 16 bases left in between. CDR1 is KGHSH and CDR2 is LQKENI in the germline V gene. The CDR3 contains 17 residues. CDR3: CASSSQGPSATNEKLFF. For the CDR3, the DNA is TGTGCCAGCTCATCACAGGGCCCCTCTGCAACTAATGAAAAACTGTTTTTT.

This clonotype has just a few counts. The gene calls are TRBV6-1 and TRBJ2-3; D gene uncertain. The germline gives CDR1 MNHNS, CDR2 SASEGT. Trimming cost V 8 bases and J 2 bases, with 14 bases left between them. This CDR3 spans 14 amino acids. Here the CDR3 reads CASSATRFTDTQYF. The CDR3 bases are TGTGCCAGCTCCGCGACTCGTTTCACAGATACGCAGTATTTT.

The chain employs TRBV11-2 and TRBJ2-3; 8 bases match TRBD1. This CDR3 is built from 13 residues. With 6 bases clipped from V and 6 bases from J, the junction kept 5 bases outside the gene matches. Germline V gene lookup returns CDR1 SGHAT and CDR2 FQNNGV. The DNA of the CDR3 is TGTGCCAGCAGATCAGGGGGCTGGGATACGCAGTATTTT. It encodes CASRSGGWDTQYF.

This clonotype was detected many times. The chain uses TRBV6-5 and TRBJ1-2; TRBD1 is a possible D gene (6 bases). This CDR3 comprises 13 residues. Trimming left V 4 bases short and J 4 bases short, with 10 bases between. Germline V gives CDR1 MNHEY, CDR2 SVGAGI. CDR3 in DNA: TGTGCCAGCAGTTTGGACAGATCCTATGGCTACACCTTC. It translates to CASSLDRSYGYTF.

This clonotype was counted many times. The rearrangement links TRBV18 to TRBJ2-5; a possible D gene is TRBD1 (6 bases). CDR1 is KGHSH and CDR2 is LQKENI in the germline V gene. This CDR3 region has 14 residues. The V end was cut by 6 bases, the J end by 0 bases, with 11 bases between. The CDR3 DNA reads as TGTGCCAGCTCCCGAGACAGGTACCAAGAGACCCAGTACTTC. Residues: CASSRDRYQETQYF.

This clonotype was recorded at least ten times. CDR3 sequence (DNA): TGTGCCAGCAGCCGGTCGGGGCCTAATTCACCCCTCCACTTT. Translation gives CASSRSGPNSPLHF. The J gene is TRBJ1-6, the V gene TRBV7-2; perhaps TRBD1 as D (5 bases). The CDR3 extends over 14 amino acids. V was trimmed by 5 bases and J by 6 bases, leaving 11 bases between them. Germline CDR1 and CDR2: SGHTA and FQGNSA.

This clonotype was observed many times. As DNA, the CDR3 is TGTGCCAGCTCACCACCGGGATCTGAAGCTTTCTTT. Translating it yields CASSPPGSEAFF. The chain carries TRBV18 and TRBJ1-1; D call uncertain. CDR1 and CDR2 (germline): KGHSH, LQKENI. The CDR3 extends over 12 amino acids. V shed 0 bases and J shed 6 bases, with 5 bases lying between them. The full variable domain, rest sourced from reference TRBV18 and TRBJ1-1, is NAGVMQNPRHLVRRRGQEARLRCSPMKGHSHVYWYRQLPEEGLKFMVYLQKENIIDESGMPKERFSAEFPKEGPSILRIQQVVRGDSAAYFCASSPPGSEAFFGQGTRLTVV.